This TCR beta chain was sequenced during a study of blood T cell repertoires in COVID-19. Study information: From T cells, B-cell-depleted T cells, or PBMCs came the material, which was cDNA or gDNA.

Trimming took 2 bases from V and 5 from J; bases not matched to a gene: 12. Germline V gene sequence: CDR1 GTSNPN, CDR2 SVGIG (reference sequence). The CDR3 loop spans 17 amino acids. Original handling: Amplification of reference gene primers provided the estimated nucleated cell counts. Some clones are missing from TCRdb's copy, which holds only in-frame ones; the method was immunoSEQ multiplex PCR. V and J calls and clone size are given by that table; D and trimming were obtained from the DNA. The data hold about 470,000 clones, with roughly nine tenths observed a single time. This TCR derives from a woman aged 18-35 years who had recovered from COVID-19. Material for sequencing was PBMCs or T cells enriched from blood (not recorded which). The rearrangement joins TRBV30 to TRBJ2-1; 10 bases are a match to TRBD2. The DNA for the CDR3 is TGTGCCTGGAGTTATTGGATCACAAGCGGGGGGGACAATGAGCAGTTCTTC. The encoded protein is CAWSYWITSGGDNEQFF.